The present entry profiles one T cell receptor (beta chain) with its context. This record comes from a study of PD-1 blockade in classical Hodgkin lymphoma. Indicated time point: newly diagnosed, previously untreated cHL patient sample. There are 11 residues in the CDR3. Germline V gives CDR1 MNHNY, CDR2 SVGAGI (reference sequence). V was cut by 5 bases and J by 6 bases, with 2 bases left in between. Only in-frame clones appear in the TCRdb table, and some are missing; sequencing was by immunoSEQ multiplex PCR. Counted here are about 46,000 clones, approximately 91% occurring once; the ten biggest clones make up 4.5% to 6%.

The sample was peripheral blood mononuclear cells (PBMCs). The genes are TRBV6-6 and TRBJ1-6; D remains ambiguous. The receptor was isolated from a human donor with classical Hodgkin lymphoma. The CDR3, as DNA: TGTGCCAGCAGTGGTAATTCACCCCTCCACTTT. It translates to CASSGNSPLHF.